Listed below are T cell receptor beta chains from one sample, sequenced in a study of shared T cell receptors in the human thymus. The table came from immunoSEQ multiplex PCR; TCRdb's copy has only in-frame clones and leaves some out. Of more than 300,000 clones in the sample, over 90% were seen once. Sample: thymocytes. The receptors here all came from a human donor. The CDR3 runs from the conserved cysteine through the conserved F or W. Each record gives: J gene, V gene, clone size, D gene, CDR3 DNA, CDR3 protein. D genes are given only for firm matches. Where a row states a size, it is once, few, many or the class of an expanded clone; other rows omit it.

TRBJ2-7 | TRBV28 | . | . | TGTGCCAGCACCAGGAGAAGGAACCCCCTCTCCTACGAGCAGTACTTC | CASTRRRNPLSYEQYF
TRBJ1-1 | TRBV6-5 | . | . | TGTGCCAGCAGTCTCGCTGAAGCTTTCTTT | CASSLAEAFF
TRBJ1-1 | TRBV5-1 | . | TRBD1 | TGCGCCAGCAGCTTGGACCGGGACAGGGGGGAAATGAACACTGAAGCTTTCTTT | CASSLDRDRGEMNTEAFF
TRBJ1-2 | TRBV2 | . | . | TGTGCCAGCAGTGGCAGTAGGCGGGGGGCGCGAGATGGCTACACCTTC | CASSGSRRGARDGYTF
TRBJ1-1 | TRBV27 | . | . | TGTGCCAGCAGTCCGACAGCGGAGGGATCCACTGAAGCTTTCTTT | CASSPTAEGSTEAFF
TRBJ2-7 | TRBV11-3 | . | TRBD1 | TGTGCCAGCAGCTTAGGACAGGGACCCATCTACGAGCAGTACTTC | CASSLGQGPIYEQYF
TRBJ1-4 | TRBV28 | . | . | TGTGCCAGCGGCGAGGTCCCGGTGGGGCATACTAATGAAAAACTGTTTTTT | CASGEVPVGHTNEKLFF
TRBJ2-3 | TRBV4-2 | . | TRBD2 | TGTGCCAGCAGCTTAGCGGGAGGGCGGGCAGATACGCAGTATTTT | CASSLAGGRADTQYF
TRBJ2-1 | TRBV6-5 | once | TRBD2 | TGTGCCACCAAGCGGGAGAACAATGAGCAGTTCTTC | CATKRENNEQFF
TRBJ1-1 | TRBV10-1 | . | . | TGCGCCAGCAGTTCGACAGGCCCAGGTCCTGAAGCTTTCTTT | CASSSTGPGPEAFF
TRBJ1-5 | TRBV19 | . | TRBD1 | TGTGCCAGTAGCCTACATACTGACAGGGTACGCAATCAGCCCCAGCATTTT | CASSLHTDRVRNQPQHF
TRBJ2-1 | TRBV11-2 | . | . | TGTGCCAGCAGCCTCCTGGATCCAGAGTTGAGCTCCTACAATGAGCAGTTCTTC | CASSLLDPELSSYNEQFF
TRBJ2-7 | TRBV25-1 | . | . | TGTGCCAGCACCGAGGGCTACGAGCAGTACTTC | CASTEGYEQYF
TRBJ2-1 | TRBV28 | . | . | TGTGCCAGCAGTGGGAGCCCGTCGTGGAATGAGCAGTTCTTC | CASSGSPSWNEQFF
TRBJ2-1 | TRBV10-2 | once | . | TGCGCCAGCAGTGAGACGGAATTCAGGAATACCTACAATGAGCAGTTCTTC | CASSETEFRNTYNEQFF
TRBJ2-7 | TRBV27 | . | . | TGTGCCAGCAGTTTATCTACAGGGTTAGCATACGAGCAGTACTTC | CASSLSTGLAYEQYF
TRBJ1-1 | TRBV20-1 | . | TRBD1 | TGCAGTGCTGCGGACAGGGGAGCTTTCTTT | CSAADRGAFF
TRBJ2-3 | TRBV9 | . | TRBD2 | TGTGCCAGCAGCGCCCAGGCGGGACTAGCGGGAGATACGCAGTATTTT | CASSAQAGLAGDTQYF
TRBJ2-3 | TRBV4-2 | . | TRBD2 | TGTGCCAGCAGCCAAGATATCGGGAGGCTGACAGATACGCAGTATTTT | CASSQDIGRLTDTQYF
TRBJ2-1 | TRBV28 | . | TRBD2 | TGTGCCAGCAGTTTGATTTGGCGGGAGCCCTACAATGAGCAGTTCTTC | CASSLIWREPYNEQFF
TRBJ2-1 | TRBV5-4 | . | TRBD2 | TGTGCCAGCAGCCACGCGGGAGTAGAAGGGAATGAGCAGTTCTTC | CASSHAGVEGNEQFF
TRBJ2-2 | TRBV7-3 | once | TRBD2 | TGTGCCAGCAGCTTAAGGGGAGCGGGAGGCACCGGGGAGCTGTTTTTT | CASSLRGAGGTGELFF
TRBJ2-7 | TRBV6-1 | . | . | TGTGCCAGCAGTCCTACCGCGGCTGGTTCCTACGAGCAGTACTTC | CASSPTAAGSYEQYF